The clone carrying this T cell receptor (beta chain) has only a few counts. No antigen is known for it. CDR3 length: 14 residues. The V end lost 0 bases, the J end lost 5 bases, and 11 bases lay between the germline ends. Germline V gene lookup returns CDR1 SGDLS and CDR2 YYNGEE. These data are taken from a study of beta chain features in type 1 diabetes. Naive, central memory, regulatory and stem cell-like memory cells within the CD4+ compartment were sorted using CD45RO/CCR7/CD25/CD127/CD95/CD27. Sequenced material consisted of expressed TCRB transcripts (all of the isolated RNA was reverse transcribed). The table came from immunoSEQ multiplex PCR; TCRdb's copy has only in-frame clones and leaves some out. The sample yields 400,000 or so clones, around an eighth seen once. Regarding the study as a whole: People with Type 1 diabetes carried modestly yet significantly shorter TCRB CDR3s in all four CD4+ subsets. There was no resolution here of whether HLA type influences TCRB rearrangement.

Sequenced sample: naive CD4+ T cells from blood. The rearrangement uses TRBV9 and TRBJ2-5, with no clear D. The TCR originated in a woman in her late teens or twenties with type 1 diabetes. The CDR3 nucleotides are TGTGCCAGCAGCGTAGCTTCTATACCGGAGACCCAGTACTTC. Its protein is CASSVASIPETQYF. Based on the CDR3 plus reference TRBV9 and TRBJ2-5, the full variable domain is DSGVTQTPKHLITATGQRVTLRCSPRSGDLSVYWYQQSLDQGLQFLIQYYNGEERAKGNILERFSAQQFPDLHSELNLSSLELGDSALYFCASSVASIPETQYFGPGTRLLVL.